Listed below are T cell receptor beta chains from one sample, sequenced in a study of cytomegalovirus exposure and HLA in healthy donors. Sequencing was performed with immunoSEQ multiplex PCR; in TCRdb, only in-frame clones are kept and a portion is missing. The data show roughly 160,000 clones, around four fifths seen once. Sequencing input: PBMCs. These TCRs come from a woman aged 50 to 65 in good health and CMV-seronegative. The CDR3 runs from the conserved cysteine through the conserved F or W. The D gene is left open where the match is weak. Clone size, where shown, is once, few, many, or a class for clones that have expanded.

v_call	d_call	clone_size	j_call	cdr3_length	cdr3_aa	cdr3_nt
TRBV15	NA	NA	TRBJ1-5	17	CATSREVKTGSNQPQHF	TGTGCCACCAGCAGAGAGGTAAAAACAGGGTCTAATCAGCCCCAGCATTTT
TRBV28	NA	NA	TRBJ1-5	14	CASSTPGGNQPQHF	TGTGCCAGCAGCACCCCGGGGGGCAATCAGCCCCAGCATTTT
TRBV2	NA	NA	TRBJ2-1	13	CASSEEDSTWLFF	TGTGCCAGCAGTGAGGAGGACAGTACATGGTTGTTCTTC
TRBV27	TRBD1	few	TRBJ2-2	16	CASSFIQGANTGELFF	TGTGCCAGCAGTTTTATTCAGGGGGCGAACACCGGGGAGCTGTTTTTT
TRBV6-1	NA	NA	TRBJ1-1	13	CASSEAPDTEAFF	TGTGCCAGCAGTGAAGCCCCGGACACTGAAGCTTTCTTT
TRBV7-3	TRBD1	NA	TRBJ1-1	13	CASSDQGGTEAFF	TGTGCCAGCAGCGACCAGGGGGGAACTGAAGCTTTCTTT
TRBV5-1	NA	NA	TRBJ2-3	16	CASSLAVSGTTDTQYF	TGCGCCAGCAGCTTGGCCGTTAGCGGAACCACAGATACGCAGTATTTT
TRBV14	TRBD1	NA	TRBJ2-2	15	CASSEDRLNTGELFF	TGTGCCAGCAGCGAGGACAGGTTGAACACCGGGGAGCTGTTTTTT
TRBV27	NA	NA	TRBJ2-4	15	CASSPITEAKNIQYF	TGTGCCAGCAGTCCAATTACGGAGGCCAAAAACATTCAGTACTTC
TRBV5-4	NA	NA	TRBJ2-5	12	CASSWSQETQYF	TGTGCCAGCAGCTGGAGTCAAGAGACCCAGTACTTC
TRBV6-5	NA	NA	TRBJ1-3	13	CASGVLGANTIYF	TGTGCCAGCGGAGTTTTAGGCGCCAACACCATATATTTT
TRBV5-1	NA	NA	TRBJ2-5	15	CASSLGQAFQETQYF	TGCGCCAGCAGCTTGGGACAGGCGTTCCAAGAGACCCAGTACTTC
TRBV6-6	NA	NA	TRBJ1-1	16	CASKGGRSRPDTEAFF	TGTGCCAGCAAAGGAGGTAGGTCTCGACCTGACACTGAAGCTTTCTTT
TRBV6-1	NA	few	TRBJ2-1	13	CASSEQGKAEQFF	TGTGCCAGCAGTGAACAGGGGAAGGCTGAGCAGTTCTTC
TRBV14	TRBD2	once	TRBJ2-5	17	CASSQDRAGGLIKTQYF	TGTGCCAGCAGCCAAGATCGAGCGGGGGGGCTTATAAAGACCCAGTACTTC
TRBV5-1	TRBD2	NA	TRBJ2-1	17	CASSLGPSGNLDNEQFF	TGCGCCAGCAGCTTGGGACCTAGCGGGAATCTTGACAATGAGCAGTTCTTC
TRBV18	TRBD2	NA	TRBJ2-1	16	CASSLELAGGLHEQFF	TGTGCCAGCTCACTCGAGCTAGCGGGGGGGCTACATGAGCAGTTCTTC
TRBV19	TRBD2	NA	TRBJ2-3	17	CATNSPTSGRLTDTQYF	TGTGCCACTAATTCCCCCACTAGCGGGAGGCTCACAGATACGCAGTATTTT
TRBV7-9	NA	NA	TRBJ1-2	15	CASSFEATGSFGYTF	TGTGCCAGCAGCTTCGAGGCGACAGGCTCTTTTGGCTACACCTTC
TRBV7-2	TRBD2	few	TRBJ2-7	15	CASSLSGRATYEQYF	TGTGCCAGCAGCTTAAGCGGGAGGGCAACCTACGAGCAGTACTTC
TRBV9	NA	once	TRBJ2-2	16	CASSGYRNSNTGELFF	TGTGCCAGCAGCGGATACAGGAACTCGAACACCGGGGAGCTGTTTTTT
TRBV7-6	NA	NA	TRBJ2-5	14	CASSFRQIQETQYF	TGTGCCAGCAGCTTTAGACAGATCCAAGAGACCCAGTACTTC
TRBV4-1	NA	NA	TRBJ2-5	14	CASSSRTAEETQYF	TGCGCCAGCAGCTCCCGGACAGCGGAAGAGACCCAGTACTTC
TRBV28	NA	NA	TRBJ2-1	16	CASSFPRTDGRNEQFF	TGTGCCAGCAGTTTCCCCCGGACAGACGGCCGCAATGAGCAGTTCTTC
TRBV28	TRBD1	once	TRBJ2-4	16	CASSPVAGGVKNIQYF	TGTGCCAGCAGTCCTGTCGCAGGGGGCGTCAAAAACATTCAGTACTTC
TRBV7-2	NA	NA	TRBJ1-1	13	CASSLARNTEAFF	TGTGCCAGCAGCTTAGCTAGAAACACTGAAGCTTTCTTT
TRBV28	TRBD1	NA	TRBJ1-5	19	CASSLVAGQGDWSNQPQHF	TGTGCCAGCAGTTTAGTAGCGGGACAGGGGGATTGGAGCAATCAGCCCCAGCATTTT
TRBV30	NA	NA	TRBJ2-1	16	CAWSLSARGGYNEQFF	TGTGCCTGGAGTCTCTCCGCCCGGGGTGGGTACAATGAGCAGTTCTTC
TRBV30	NA	NA	TRBJ2-5	12	CAWGLTQETQYF	TGTGCCTGGGGACTAACTCAAGAGACCCAGTACTTC
TRBV28	NA	NA	TRBJ2-1	16	CASSTYQGGSYNEQFF	TGTGCCAGCAGTACCTATCAGGGGGGAAGCTACAATGAGCAGTTCTTC
TRBV5-4	TRBD2	NA	TRBJ2-1	20	CASSPGGTSGRASSYNEQFF	TGTGCCAGCAGCCCGGGCGGGACTAGCGGGCGTGCGAGCTCCTACAATGAGCAGTTCTTC
TRBV4-3	NA	NA	TRBJ2-5	15	CASSQDATEQETQYF	TGCGCCAGCAGCCAAGACGCTACAGAGCAAGAGACCCAGTACTTC
TRBV10-1	NA	NA	TRBJ2-3	14	CASSESQVTDTQYF	TGCGCCAGCAGTGAGTCACAGGTCACAGATACGCAGTATTTT
TRBV5-4	TRBD1	NA	TRBJ2-7	15	CASSFGQDSIYEQYF	TGTGCCAGCAGCTTCGGACAGGACTCCATCTACGAGCAGTACTTC
TRBV27	NA	NA	TRBJ1-5	13	CASWPGSNQPQHF	TGTGCCAGCTGGCCGGGTAGCAATCAGCCCCAGCATTTT
TRBV9	TRBD1	NA	TRBJ2-7	15	CASSVGQGAGYEQYF	TGTGCCAGCAGCGTGGGACAGGGGGCGGGATACGAGCAGTACTTC
TRBV7-2	TRBD1	NA	TRBJ2-5	16	CASSDPPGTGLETQYF	TGTGCCAGCAGCGACCCCCCCGGGACAGGGCTGGAGACCCAGTACTTC
TRBV13	TRBD2	NA	TRBJ2-1	15	CASSLGTSGYNEQFF	TGTGCCAGCAGCTTAGGCACTAGCGGCTACAATGAGCAGTTCTTC
TRBV7-2	TRBD2	NA	TRBJ2-1	17	CASSLATPGSGSDEQFF	TGTGCCAGCAGCTTAGCAACCCCCGGTAGCGGGAGTGATGAGCAGTTCTTC
TRBV27	NA	NA	TRBJ1-4	15	CASSLSGLANEKLFF	TGTGCCAGCAGTTTATCAGGGTTAGCGAATGAAAAACTGTTTTTT
TRBV15	NA	NA	TRBJ2-7	15	CATSRDPASTYEQYF	TGTGCCACCAGCAGAGATCCAGCTAGCACCTACGAGCAGTACTTC
TRBV5-1	NA	NA	TRBJ2-1	16	CASSLVVRGTYNEQFF	TGCGCCAGCAGCTTGGTGGTGCGGGGAACCTACAATGAGCAGTTCTTC
TRBV5-1	TRBD2	NA	TRBJ2-3	14	CASSASGRTDTQYF	TGCGCCAGCAGCGCGAGCGGGAGGACAGATACGCAGTATTTT
TRBV18	NA	NA	TRBJ2-5	15	CASSPGQAKQETQYF	TGTGCCAGCTCACCAGGGCAGGCGAAACAAGAGACCCAGTACTTC
TRBV29-1	NA	NA	TRBJ2-7	14	CSAALTGSLYEQYF	TGCAGCGCGGCCCTAACGGGGAGCCTCTACGAGCAGTACTTC
TRBV4-2	TRBD1	NA	TRBJ2-7	16	CASSQDEGQVSYEQYF	TGTGCCAGCAGCCAAGATGAGGGACAGGTTTCCTACGAGCAGTACTTC
TRBV27	TRBD2	NA	TRBJ2-3	17	CASSLIWGGRAEDTQYF	TGTGCCAGCAGTTTAATTTGGGGCGGGAGGGCCGAAGATACGCAGTATTTT
TRBV27	TRBD1	NA	TRBJ1-6	14	CASSPGQGNSPLHF	TGTGCCAGCAGCCCCGGACAGGGAAATTCACCCCTCCACTTT
TRBV10-1	NA	NA	TRBJ1-3	15	CASSDSNQGPGTIYF	TGCGCCAGCAGTGATTCAAATCAGGGTCCCGGGACCATATATTTT
TRBV11-3	NA	NA	TRBJ2-1	13	CASSFVGMNEQFF	TGTGCCAGCAGCTTTGTCGGGATGAATGAGCAGTTCTTC
TRBV19	TRBD1	once	TRBJ2-2	15	CASSIKGGASGELFF	TGTGCCAGTAGTATAAAAGGGGGCGCATCCGGGGAGCTGTTTTTT
TRBV19	NA	NA	TRBJ1-6	13	CASSIVRNSPLHF	TGTGCCAGTAGTATAGTGCGGAATTCACCCCTCCACTTT
TRBV19	NA	few	TRBJ1-2	14	CASSISRLGDGYTF	TGTGCCAGTAGTATATCCCGCCTTGGAGATGGCTACACCTTC